The 16 T cell receptor beta chains below all came from one sample that was sequenced in a study of T cell responses to AZD1222 COVID-19 vaccine. TCRdb's copy holds only in-frame clones and misses some; the assay was immunoSEQ multiplex PCR. The table lists approximately 180,000 clones, around nine tenths of them singletons. Material: peripheral blood, obtained on day 0 of AZD1222 vaccination. Receptor source: an adult in good health.

This clone has only one observation. This sample also contains other DNA sequences that code for the same CDR3. The CDR3 coding sequence is TGTGCCAGTAGTATTTCCGGGTACGGCTACACCTTC. The encoded protein is CASSISGYGYTF. The V gene is TRBV19, the J gene TRBJ1-2, with D unresolved. In germline, CDR1 is LNHDA, CDR2 SQIVND (reference sequence). V was pared by 3 bases and J by 8 bases, with 10 bases between. The CDR3 spans 12 residues. Looking up the rest from reference TRBV19 and TRBJ1-2 gives the full variable domain: DGGITQSPKYLFRKEGQNVTLSCEQNLNHDAMYWYRQDPGQGLRLIYYSQIVNDFQKGDIAEGYSVSREKKESFPLTVTSAQKNPTAFYLCASSISGYGYTFGSGTRLTVV.

This chain uses TRBV6-5 with TRBJ1-5; D is uncertain. This CDR3 contains 15 residues. CDR1 and CDR2 (germline): MNHEY, SVGAGI. The V end was cut by 6 bases, the J end by 0 bases, with 12 bases between. CDR3 sequence (DNA): TGTGCCAGCAGACGGGCGGAGAATAGCAATCAGCCCCAGCATTTT. This encodes CASRRAENSNQPQHF.

The chain combines TRBV5-1 with TRBJ2-3; TRBD2 aligns across 9 bases. Per germline, CDR1 SGHRS and CDR2 YFSETQ. The CDR3 length is 14 residues. The J segment lost 4 bases and the V segment lost 5 bases, leaving 5 bases of the junction unmatched. The CDR3 DNA is TGCGCCAGCAGACAGGGACTAGCATCAGATACGCAGTATTTT. It is translated as CASRQGLASDTQYF.

The chain couples TRBV28 to TRBJ1-4; 10 bases line up with TRBD1. The CDR3 sequence is 15 residues long. From germline, CDR1 is MDHEN and CDR2 SYDVKM. V lost 1 base, J lost 8 bases, and 4 bases stayed unmatched. The CDR3 DNA follows: TGTGCCAGCAGTTTATTGGGGACAGGGGTCGAAAAACTGTTTTTT. Translating gives CASSLLGTGVEKLFF.

V and J are TRBV7-9 and TRBJ2-1, with 7 bases lining up with TRBD2. This CDR3 region has 16 residues. CDR1 and CDR2 (germline): SEHNR, FQNEAQ (reference sequence). The junction had 7 bases not matched to a gene; V was cut back by 2 bases and J by 3 bases. CDR3 sequence (DNA): TGTGCCAGCAGCTTAAGGGCTAGCGGCCGCTACAATGAGCAGTTCTTC. Encoded protein: CASSLRASGRYNEQFF.

The rearrangement joins TRBV5-6 to TRBJ1-2, with 10 bases aligning to TRBD1. J was trimmed by 6 bases and V by 2 bases; bases with no gene match: 1. The CDR3 extends over 13 amino acids. Germline CDR1 reads SGHDT; CDR2 reads YYEEEE. CDR3 in amino acids: CASSFGQGDGYTF. The CDR3 nucleotides are TGTGCCAGCAGCTTTGGACAGGGGGATGGCTACACCTTC.

Details on this clone: Germline is not matched at one junction end, which may reflect a read error. This chain joins TRBV28 and TRBJ2-7; D gene unclear. CDR3 length: 12 residues. CDR1 and CDR2 (germline): MDHEN, SYDVKM. CDR3 amino acids: CASSHPPEYRNF. The DNA of the CDR3 is TGTGCCAGCAGTCACCCACCGGAATATCGGAACTTC.

The chain couples TRBV11-2 to TRBJ2-4; D is unresolved. The CDR3 contains 16 residues. From germline, CDR1 is SGHAT and CDR2 FQNNGV. Between the trimmed V and J ends, which lost 6 bases and 1 base, there was a span of 16 bases. CDR3 in amino acids: CASRSEDPFAKNIQYF. CDR3 DNA: TGTGCCAGCAGGTCAGAGGACCCTTTCGCCAAAAACATTCAGTACTTC. Together with reference TRBV11-2 and TRBJ2-4, the CDR3 gives the full variable domain: EAGVAQSPRYKIIEKRQSVAFWCNPISGHATLYWYQQILGQGPKLLIQFQNNGVVDDSQLPKDRFSAERLKGVDSTLKIQPAKLEDSAVYLCASRSEDPFAKNIQYFGAGTRLSVL.

V and J are TRBV25-1 and TRBJ2-1, with 10 bases aligning to TRBD2. The CDR3 covers 14 residues. Losses at the gene ends were 3 bases for V and 8 bases for J; bases not matched to a gene: 4. Germline V gene sequence: CDR1 MGHDK, CDR2 SYGVNS. The CDR3 is CASSDSSGSDEQFF. CDR3 nucleotide sequence: TGTGCCAGCAGTGATTCTAGCGGGAGCGATGAGCAGTTCTTC. Looking up the rest from reference TRBV25-1 and TRBJ2-1 gives the full variable domain: EADIYQTPRYLVIGTGKKITLECSQTMGHDKMYWYQQDPGMELHLIHYSYGVNSTEKGDLSSESTVSRIRTEHFPLTLESARPSHTSQYLCASSDSSGSDEQFFGPGTRLTVL.

The J gene is TRBJ2-6, the V gene TRBV28; TRBD2 is a possible D gene (7 bases). Germline V gene lookup returns CDR1 MDHEN and CDR2 SYDVKM. The CDR3 loop spans 15 amino acids. V was cut by 7 bases and J by 0 bases, with 10 bases left in between. CDR3: CASTRGGSGANVLTF. DNA of the CDR3: TGTGCCAGCACTAGGGGGGGCTCTGGGGCCAACGTCCTGACTTTC.

A note on this clone: Other DNA sequences in this sample translate to the same CDR3. The rearrangement joins TRBV19 to TRBJ2-3; 8 positions agree with TRBD2. The germline V gene has CDR1 LNHDA and CDR2 SQIVND (reference sequence). V shed 3 bases, J shed 6 bases, and the junction held 2 bases outside the gene matches. The CDR3 has 13 amino acids. The CDR3 protein is CASSIPSGDTQYF. The CDR3 DNA sequence: TGTGCCAGTAGTATTCCTAGCGGGGATACGCAGTATTTT.

This chain connects TRBV5-6 to TRBJ2-7; D not resolved. V was shortened by 4 bases and J by 2 bases, with 16 bases between the two germline ends. Germline CDR1 and CDR2: SGHDT and YYEEEE. The CDR3 is 15 residues long. CDR3 DNA: TGTGCCAGCAGCCCTGGGCCGGTGAGGACCTACGAGCAGTACGTC. Translating gives CASSPGPVRTYEQYV.

This rearrangement joins TRBV6-5 to TRBJ1-6; D call uncertain. This CDR3 spans 13 amino acids. Trimming pared 6 bases from V and 4 bases from J, leaving 7 bases between. The germline CDR1 and CDR2 sequences are MNHEY and SVGAGI. The CDR3 nucleotides read TGTGCCAGCAGCTCCAGATATAATTCACCCCTCCACTTT. This gives the protein CASSSRYNSPLHF.

The V and J genes are TRBV5-1 and TRBJ1-2; D not certain. The CDR3 is 14 amino acids. V gave up 0 bases and J gave up 2 bases, with 8 bases separating them. CDR1 is SGHRS, CDR2 YFSETQ, per germline. The CDR3 nucleotides are TGCGCCAGCAGCTTGGATTCTACGAACTATGGCTACACCTTC. Translation gives CASSLDSTNYGYTF. The full variable domain, its missing parts supplied by reference TRBV5-1 and TRBJ1-2, is KAGVTQTPRYLIKTRGQQVTLSCSPISGHRSVSWYQQTPGQGLQFLFEYFSETQRNKGNFPGRFSGRQFSNSRSEMNVSTLELGDSALYLCASSLDSTNYGYTFGSGTRLTVV.

The CDR3 nucleotides are TGTGCCAGCAGTCGCATTGGGGGACGGGGATACGAGCAGTACTTC. Protein: CASSRIGGRGYEQYF. The chain carries TRBV28 and TRBJ2-7, with D perhaps given as TRBD1 or TRBD2 (5 bases each). Germline assignment: CDR1 MDHEN and CDR2 SYDVKM. There are 15 residues in the CDR3. V lost 5 bases, J lost 4 bases, and 18 bases lay in between.

The rearrangement joins TRBV10-3 to TRBJ2-7; D ambiguous. The CDR3 runs to 13 residues. The germline CDR1 and CDR2 sequences are ENHRY and SYGVKD. Trimming left V 6 bases short and J 1 base short, with 10 bases between. The CDR3 DNA sequence: TGTGCCATCAGAGCTATGGGGTCCTACGAGCAGTACGTC. The encoded protein is CAIRAMGSYEQYV.